Sequencing of this T cell receptor (beta chain) was carried out in a study of T-cell memory formation after mild COVID-19. The V end lost 7 bases, the J end lost 6 bases, and 12 bases lay between the germline ends. Looked up from germline, CDR1 is SQVTM and CDR2 is ANQGSEA. The CDR3 contains 11 residues. Each CDR3 protein is one row after TCRdb ran MiXCR on the 5' RACE reads. The sample yields about 600,000 distinct CDR3 sequences, 20% to 25% seen once. The source material was PBMCs or a T cell subset sorted from them (not recorded which). The sequence derives from an adult woman who had mild COVID-19 (a few samples of this study predate the infection). Cell type and time point are not known. This chain connects TRBV29-1 to TRBJ1-1; D is ambiguous. Written as DNA, the CDR3 is TGCAGCGCATCACGGGTGTCTGAAGCTTTCTTT. Protein: CSASRVSEAFF.